The 21 T cell receptor beta chains presented below share a single source sample, sequenced in a study of T-cell memory formation after mild COVID-19. TCRdb analysed the 5' RACE reads with MiXCR anew, one entry per CDR3 protein. Here the sample spans roughly 340,000 distinct CDR3 sequences, 15% to 20% being singletons. What was sequenced was PBMCs or a T cell subset sorted from them (not recorded which). The receptors here all came from a man between 18 and 29 years old who had mild COVID-19 (a few samples of this study predate the infection). Cell type and time point are not known.

The V and J genes are TRBV3-1 and TRBJ2-7; TRBD1 aligns across 8 bases. The germline gives CDR1 LGHDT, CDR2 YNNKEL (reference sequence). This CDR3 has 15 amino acids. V shed 5 bases and J 6 bases; nucleotides not matched to a gene: 12. The CDR3 DNA reads TGTGCCAGCAGCTCTCCCGGGACAGGCAAAAGCGAGCAGTACTTC. Protein sequence: CASSSPGTGKSEQYF.

This sequence joins TRBV6-6 and TRBJ2-5; 7 nucleotides line up with TRBD2. V lost 1 base, J lost 1 base, and 3 bases stayed unmatched. The CDR3 sequence is 15 residues long. Looked up from germline, CDR1 is MNHNY and CDR2 is SVGAGI (reference sequence). The CDR3 loop is CASSYFPSGQETQYF. The CDR3 coding sequence is TGTGCCAGCAGTTACTTCCCTAGCGGCCAAGAGACCCAGTACTTC.

There are many counts of this clonotype. This sequence joins TRBV5-6 and TRBJ2-1; possibly TRBD1 or TRBD2 for D (5 bases each). The CDR3 loop spans 15 amino acids. Germline CDR1 and CDR2: SGHDT and YYEEEE. V lost 1 base to trimming and J lost 3 bases, with 11 bases between them. CDR3 sequence (DNA): TGTGCCAGCAGCTTGACCGGGGACGGCTACAATGAGCAGTTCTTC. This gives the protein CASSLTGDGYNEQFF.

This clonotype has only a few counts. J is TRBJ2-3 and V is TRBV7-8, with D possibly TRBD1 on 6 matching bases. The CDR3 is made up of 14 amino acids. The ends were cut back, 5 bases at V and 5 bases at J, with 14 bases in the middle. Germline CDR1 is SGHVS and CDR2 is FQNEAQ. DNA of the CDR3: TGTGCCAGCAGCCAAATCACAGGGCTAGATACGCAGTATTTT. Its translation: CASSQITGLDTQYF.

The V call is TRBV10-2, the J call TRBJ1-4, with unresolved D. Looked up from germline, CDR1 is WSHSY and CDR2 is SAAADI. The CDR3 totals 14 residues. V was trimmed by 6 bases and J by 0 bases, leaving 8 bases between them. The CDR3 DNA is TGCGCCAGCAGGGACCCCTCAACTAATGAAAAACTGTTTTTT. Its protein product is CASRDPSTNEKLFF.

The chain recombines TRBV6-6 with TRBJ2-3; perhaps TRBD2 as D (6 bases). The CDR3 is made up of 14 amino acids. Germline V gene sequence: CDR1 MNHNY, CDR2 SVGAGI (reference sequence). Trimming stripped 2 bases from V and 6 bases from J, with 12 bases between. In nucleotides, the CDR3 is TGTGCCAGCAGTTACCCGGGGGTATGGGATACGCAGTATTTT. It is translated as CASSYPGVWDTQYF.

The V gene is TRBV5-4, the J gene TRBJ1-2; 9 positions agree with TRBD1. Germline CDR1 and CDR2: SGHNT and YYREEE (reference sequence). The J segment lost 5 bases and the V segment lost 4 bases, leaving 6 bases of the junction unmatched. This CDR3 has 14 residues. The CDR3 bases are TGTGCCAGCAGCCCGGACAGGGGACGGTATGGCTACACCTTC. It is translated as CASSPDRGRYGYTF. The whole variable domain, filled in from reference TRBV5-4 and TRBJ1-2, reads ETGVTQSPTHLIKTRGQQVTLRCSSQSGHNTVSWYQQALGQGPQFIFQYYREEENGRGNFPPRFSGLQFPNYSSELNVNALELDDSALYLCASSPDRGRYGYTFGSGTRLTVV.

V is TRBV7-7 and J is TRBJ2-1; 15 bases match TRBD2. The CDR3 sequence is 16 residues long. CDR1 is SSHAT, CDR2 FNYEAQ, per germline (reference sequence). The V gene end was trimmed by 5 bases and the J gene end by 8 bases; junction bases not matched to a gene: 7. The chain's CDR3 is CASSQGLAGGWDEQFF. In DNA form, the CDR3 reads TGTGCCAGCAGCCAGGGACTAGCGGGGGGCTGGGATGAGCAGTTCTTC.

This chain links TRBV30 with TRBJ2-2, with a possible D match to TRBD2 (6 bases). The CDR3 has 14 residues. The V gene's germline CDR1 is GTSNPN and CDR2 SVGIG (reference sequence). With 7 bases removed from V and 5 bases from J, the gap between germline ends came to 17 bases. CDR3 sequence: CASPPGGRTGELFF. DNA for the CDR3: TGTGCCTCCCCCCCCGGGGGAAGGACCGGGGAGCTGTTTTTT.

The chain joins TRBV20-1 to TRBJ1-5, with D tentatively TRBD1 (5 bases). The CDR3 runs 14 residues. The V gene lost 0 bases and the J gene lost 4 bases, with 10 bases spanning the gap. The germline V gene encodes CDR1 DFQATT and CDR2 SNEGSKA (reference sequence). CDR3 sequence reads: CSAREPQGNQPQHF. Written as DNA, the CDR3 is TGCAGTGCTAGAGAGCCCCAGGGTAATCAGCCCCAGCATTTT.

As DNA, the CDR3 is TGTGCCAGCAGTGTGTCTACGAGCCAAGAGACCCAGTACTTC. Encoded protein: CASSVSTSQETQYF. The V call is TRBV28, the J call TRBJ2-5; unclear D gene. Per germline, CDR1 MDHEN and CDR2 SYDVKM. CDR3 size: 14 residues. The V end was cut by 5 bases, the J end by 1 base, with 11 bases between.

This clonotype turned up a few times. The chain is built from TRBV3-1 and TRBJ2-2, with TRBD1 identical over 8 bases. There are 15 residues in the CDR3. V shed 4 bases and J 6 bases; nucleotides not matched to a gene: 7. Germline CDR1 LGHDT, CDR2 YNNKEL (reference sequence). The CDR3 DNA follows: TGTGCCAGCAGCCCCAGGGGGCATGGCGCCGGGGAGCTGTTTTTT. Translation gives CASSPRGHGAGELFF.

The table lists this clonotype with a few counts. The chain recombines TRBV12-3 or TRBV12-4 with TRBJ2-4; the D is unclear. This CDR3 is 12 amino acids long. V was clipped by 6 bases and J by 9 bases, with 12 bases between them. CDR3: CASRTSDGIQYF. The CDR3 DNA follows: TGTGCCAGCAGGACGTCCGACGGCATTCAGTACTTC.

This clonotype was found many times. V and J are TRBV11-2 and TRBJ2-1; 14 positions match TRBD2. The germline gives CDR1 SGHAT, CDR2 FQNNGV. Germline trimming cut 5 bases from V and 7 bases from J; bases unmatched to any gene: 4. This CDR3 is built from 15 residues. The CDR3 DNA sequence: TGTGCCAGCAGCCCCTGGACTAGCGGGGGGAATGAGCAGTTCTTC. The encoded protein is CASSPWTSGGNEQFF.

This clonotype was found a few times. The chain joins TRBV25-1 to TRBJ2-7; tentatively, D is TRBD1 (7 bases). Between the trimmed V and J ends, which lost 4 bases and 3 bases, there was a span of 22 bases. The CDR3 sequence is 17 residues long. Germline V gives CDR1 MGHDK, CDR2 SYGVNS. The CDR3, as DNA: TGTGCCAGCAGTGCGACATGGACAGGCGGACTAATCTACGAGCAGTACTTC. It yields the protein CASSATWTGGLIYEQYF.

As DNA, the CDR3 is TGCGCCAGCAGCGGGAACTCAGGACAGGGCGAAGAAGAGACCCAGTACTTC. Amino acid sequence: CASSGNSGQGEEETQYF. V and J are TRBV5-1 and TRBJ2-5; TRBD1 matches at 8 bases. Per the germline V gene, CDR1 is SGHRS and CDR2 is YFSETQ. Losses at the gene ends were 4 bases for V and 3 bases for J; bases not matched to a gene: 14. The length of the CDR3 is 17 residues.

This chain links TRBV4-3 with TRBJ2-1; either TRBD1 or TRBD2 may supply D (5 bases each). Germline V CDR1 and CDR2: LGHNA, YSLEER. V was trimmed by 0 bases and J by 4 bases, leaving 16 bases between them. This CDR3 comprises 17 residues. CDR3 loop: CASSQDSGTQSYNEQFF. CDR3 nucleotide sequence: TGCGCCAGCAGCCAAGACTCCGGGACCCAATCTTACAATGAGCAGTTCTTC.

The rearrangement links TRBV25-1 to TRBJ1-6; D is unclear. Germline V CDR1 and CDR2: MGHDK, SYGVNS. The CDR3 loop spans 14 amino acids. Trimming shortened V by 6 bases and J by 10 bases, and 16 bases separated the two germline ends. The CDR3 is CASSLRTVRSPLHF. CDR3 coding DNA: TGTGCCAGCAGCCTACGGACTGTTCGATCACCCCTCCACTTT.

This clonotype was picked up a small number of times. This chain links TRBV18 with TRBJ1-2; possible D gene TRBD1, 6 bases. V dropped 1 base and J dropped 4 bases, with 13 bases sitting between them. The CDR3 sequence is 15 residues long. Germline CDR1 and CDR2: KGHSH and LQKENI. For the CDR3, the DNA is TGTGCCAGCTCACCACGGGTGGGGGCCTCCTATGGCTACACCTTC. Its translation is CASSPRVGASYGYTF.

The chain recombines TRBV3-1 with TRBJ1-2, with D perhaps matching TRBD1 (5 bases). Trimming pared 1 base from V and 6 bases from J, leaving 15 bases between. Germline V lookup: CDR1 LGHDT, CDR2 YNNKEL (reference sequence). This CDR3 is 15 amino acids long. The DNA for the CDR3 is TGTGCCAGCAGCCAAGGGATCCAGGGCCCTAATGGCTACACCTTC. It specifies CASSQGIQGPNGYTF.

This chain joins TRBV6-5 and TRBJ1-1, with D tentatively TRBD1 (6 bases). Trimming took off 2 bases at V and 3 bases at J, with 13 bases between the two ends. CDR1 and CDR2 (germline): MNHEY, SVGAGI. The CDR3 totals 15 residues. The chain's CDR3 is CASSYGAGADTEAFF. For the CDR3, the DNA is TGTGCCAGCAGTTACGGGGCAGGGGCGGACACTGAAGCTTTCTTT.